This is a list of T cell receptor beta chains from one sample in a study of shared clonotypes between healthy human individuals. Sequencing used immunoSEQ multiplex PCR; TCRdb keeps in-frame clones, though not all of them. Of about 800,000 clones in the sample, 95% to 97% are singletons; the top ten hold about 0.21%. Sequenced: naive CD8+ T cells sorted from blood. The receptors shown here come from a man aged 25-40 years in good health. Each CDR3 is given with its conserved first and last residue. A D gene is named only where the DNA matches it firmly. For some rows the clone size is stated as once, few or many, or as a class when expanded; others skip it.

clone_size: NA; j_call: TRBJ2-1; v_call: TRBV2; d_call: TRBD1; cdr3_nt: TGTGCCATGACAACCGGGACAGGGATCAATGAGCAGTTCTTC; cdr3_aa: CAMTTGTGINEQFF
clone_size: NA; j_call: TRBJ2-7; v_call: TRBV5-5; d_call: TRBD1; cdr3_nt: TGTGCCAGCAGCTGGACAGGGGGCGAGAACTACGAGCAGTACTTC; cdr3_aa: CASSWTGGENYEQYF
clone_size: NA; j_call: TRBJ1-2; v_call: TRBV20-1; d_call: NA; cdr3_nt: TGCACTGGACGTCTGGGGTATGGCTACACCTTC; cdr3_aa: CTGRLGYGYTF
clone_size: NA; j_call: TRBJ2-1; v_call: TRBV5-8; d_call: TRBD1; cdr3_nt: TGTGCCAGCAGAAGGACAGGGATCTCCTACAATGAGCAGTTCTTC; cdr3_aa: CASRRTGISYNEQFF
clone_size: NA; j_call: TRBJ1-4; v_call: TRBV7-8; d_call: NA; cdr3_nt: TGTGCCAGCAGCAGTAGCGGGCGCACCAAACTGTTTTTT; cdr3_aa: CASSSSGRTKLFF
clone_size: NA; j_call: TRBJ1-2; v_call: TRBV6-5; d_call: NA; cdr3_nt: TGTGCCAGCAGTTACGGCAGGGAGTCGGGTGGCTACACCTTC; cdr3_aa: CASSYGRESGGYTF
clone_size: once; j_call: TRBJ1-5; v_call: TRBV15; d_call: TRBD1; cdr3_nt: TGTGCCACCAGCATCCGGACAGGGCGTTATCAGCCCCAGCATTTT; cdr3_aa: CATSIRTGRYQPQHF
clone_size: NA; j_call: TRBJ2-1; v_call: TRBV30; d_call: TRBD2; cdr3_nt: TGTGCCTGGAGTGTGGTGATAGCGGGAGCTTCTGAGCAGTTCTTC; cdr3_aa: CAWSVVIAGASEQFF
clone_size: NA; j_call: TRBJ2-7; v_call: TRBV9; d_call: NA; cdr3_nt: TGTGCCAGCGGTCGCGCGGAGAGCTCCTACGAGCAGTACTTC; cdr3_aa: CASGRAESSYEQYF
clone_size: NA; j_call: TRBJ1-2; v_call: TRBV27; d_call: NA; cdr3_nt: TGTGCCAGCAGTCTAGGTTGGTCCTATGGCTACACCTTC; cdr3_aa: CASSLGWSYGYTF
clone_size: NA; j_call: TRBJ2-7; v_call: TRBV6-5; d_call: NA; cdr3_nt: TGTGCCAGCAGTTACTCCCAGGGACTTTTTTTTGAGCAGTACTTC; cdr3_aa: CASSYSQGLFFEQYF
clone_size: NA; j_call: TRBJ2-7; v_call: TRBV6-5; d_call: TRBD1; cdr3_nt: TGTGCCAGCAGTTCAAGGACAGGGCGAAGCTCCTACGAGCAGTACTTC; cdr3_aa: CASSSRTGRSSYEQYF
clone_size: NA; j_call: TRBJ2-1; v_call: TRBV4-2; d_call: NA; cdr3_nt: TGTGCCAGCAGCCAACCTACAGGTTTTGCGGACAATGAGCAGTTCTTC; cdr3_aa: CASSQPTGFADNEQFF
clone_size: NA; j_call: TRBJ2-1; v_call: TRBV9; d_call: TRBD2; cdr3_nt: TGTGCCAGCAGCGCAAAACTAGCGGGGGCGTACAATGAGCAGTTCTTC; cdr3_aa: CASSAKLAGAYNEQFF
clone_size: once; j_call: TRBJ2-7; v_call: TRBV7-2; d_call: NA; cdr3_nt: TGTGCCAGCAGCTTGAGGTGGGGGTACTCCTACGAGCAGTACTTC; cdr3_aa: CASSLRWGYSYEQYF
clone_size: once; j_call: TRBJ2-3; v_call: TRBV6-1; d_call: NA; cdr3_nt: TGTGCCAGCAGTGCCCAAGTGGGACCGGGCCTCGGGGATACGCAGTATTTT; cdr3_aa: CASSAQVGPGLGDTQYF
clone_size: NA; j_call: TRBJ2-1; v_call: TRBV5-1; d_call: NA; cdr3_nt: TGCGCCAGCAGCCCGGCGGGGCTCAATGAGCAGTTCTTC; cdr3_aa: CASSPAGLNEQFF
clone_size: NA; j_call: TRBJ2-7; v_call: TRBV5-1; d_call: NA; cdr3_nt: TGCGCCAGCAGCTTAGAGGGGGGATACTACGAGCAGTACTTC; cdr3_aa: CASSLEGGYYEQYF
clone_size: NA; j_call: TRBJ2-7; v_call: TRBV13; d_call: NA; cdr3_nt: TGTGCCAGCAGCTCAAAGGACAGGGAGGGTTCCTACGAGCAGTACTTC; cdr3_aa: CASSSKDREGSYEQYF
clone_size: NA; j_call: TRBJ2-7; v_call: TRBV27; d_call: NA; cdr3_nt: TGTGCCAGCAGTGCCCGACCAGATAATGAGCAGTACTTC; cdr3_aa: CASSARPDNEQYF
clone_size: NA; j_call: TRBJ1-4; v_call: TRBV11-2; d_call: NA; cdr3_nt: TGTGCCAGCAGCCGATCGGGTTTAACTAATGAAAAACTGTTTTTT; cdr3_aa: CASSRSGLTNEKLFF
clone_size: NA; j_call: TRBJ2-2; v_call: TRBV7-9; d_call: TRBD2; cdr3_nt: TGTGCCAGCAGCAAGACTAGCGGGATCCGCGGGGAGCTGTTTTTT; cdr3_aa: CASSKTSGIRGELFF
clone_size: NA; j_call: TRBJ2-1; v_call: TRBV7-9; d_call: NA; cdr3_nt: TGTGCCAGCACCCAGCTCAGGTTAGGCTCCTACAATGAGCAGTTCTTC; cdr3_aa: CASTQLRLGSYNEQFF
clone_size: NA; j_call: TRBJ2-7; v_call: TRBV2; d_call: NA; cdr3_nt: TGTGCCAGCGACACTACCGGGAACTCCTACGAGCAGTACTTC; cdr3_aa: CASDTTGNSYEQYF
clone_size: NA; j_call: TRBJ2-2; v_call: TRBV29-1; d_call: TRBD2; cdr3_nt: TGCGGCAAGCGGGAGGAAAACACCGGGGAGCTGTTTTTT; cdr3_aa: CGKREENTGELFF
clone_size: few; j_call: TRBJ2-7; v_call: TRBV7-9; d_call: TRBD2; cdr3_nt: TGTGCCAGCAGCCCGTGGACTAGCGGGGTCTCCTACGAGCAGTACTTC; cdr3_aa: CASSPWTSGVSYEQYF
clone_size: NA; j_call: TRBJ2-1; v_call: TRBV27; d_call: NA; cdr3_nt: TGTGCCAGCAGTTTTGGCCGCTCCTACAATGAGCAGTTCTTC; cdr3_aa: CASSFGRSYNEQFF
clone_size: NA; j_call: TRBJ2-7; v_call: TRBV11-2; d_call: TRBD2; cdr3_nt: TGTGCCAGCAGCTCCCTTGACACGGGAGGATCCTACGAGCAGTACTTC; cdr3_aa: CASSSLDTGGSYEQYF
clone_size: NA; j_call: TRBJ2-3; v_call: TRBV28; d_call: NA; cdr3_nt: TGTGCCAGCAGTTACAGGGTCCCAATCACAGATACGCAGTATTTT; cdr3_aa: CASSYRVPITDTQYF
clone_size: NA; j_call: TRBJ2-3; v_call: TRBV27; d_call: NA; cdr3_nt: TGTGCCAGCAGTTTAGAGGCGGCTCGCACAGATACGCAGTATTTT; cdr3_aa: CASSLEAARTDTQYF
clone_size: NA; j_call: TRBJ1-2; v_call: TRBV27; d_call: NA; cdr3_nt: TGTGCCAGCAGCGATGGACCGCCAAGGGGCTACACCTTC; cdr3_aa: CASSDGPPRGYTF
clone_size: once; j_call: TRBJ2-1; v_call: TRBV28; d_call: NA; cdr3_nt: TGTGCCAGCAGTTTCCGGGATAAGCAGTTCTTC; cdr3_aa: CASSFRDKQFF
clone_size: NA; j_call: TRBJ2-7; v_call: TRBV10-2; d_call: TRBD2; cdr3_nt: TGCGCCAGCAATCCGACTAGCGGGAGAAGCGAGCAGTACTTC; cdr3_aa: CASNPTSGRSEQYF
clone_size: NA; j_call: TRBJ2-7; v_call: TRBV6-1; d_call: TRBD2; cdr3_nt: TGTGCCAGCAGTGAAATTTCCTCCGGGACTAGCTTTAAATACGAGCAGTACTTC; cdr3_aa: CASSEISSGTSFKYEQYF
clone_size: NA; j_call: TRBJ1-2; v_call: TRBV7-9; d_call: NA; cdr3_nt: TGTGCCAGCAGCTCCTTCCGGGACACCCTCGTGGGCTACACCTTC; cdr3_aa: CASSSFRDTLVGYTF
clone_size: NA; j_call: TRBJ2-5; v_call: TRBV27; d_call: TRBD2; cdr3_nt: TGTGCCAGCAGTCTAGCGGGAGGCTCCCAAGAGACCCAGTACTTC; cdr3_aa: CASSLAGGSQETQYF
clone_size: NA; j_call: TRBJ2-7; v_call: TRBV5-6; d_call: NA; cdr3_nt: TGTGCCAGCAGCTTGGATAGGACCACCTACGAGCAGTACTTC; cdr3_aa: CASSLDRTTYEQYF
clone_size: NA; j_call: TRBJ1-1; v_call: TRBV28; d_call: NA; cdr3_nt: TGTGCCAGCAGCCGGGACATAACTTCTTTCGGAGCTTTCTTT; cdr3_aa: CASSRDITSFGAFF
clone_size: NA; j_call: TRBJ2-1; v_call: TRBV7-3; d_call: TRBD2; cdr3_nt: TGTGCCAGCAGCTTACTCGGAGCGGGAGTAGTGAATGAGCAGTTCTTC; cdr3_aa: CASSLLGAGVVNEQFF
clone_size: NA; j_call: TRBJ2-7; v_call: TRBV11-2; d_call: NA; cdr3_nt: TGTGCCAGCAGCTCCACAGGAGGAGACTACGAGCAGTACTTC; cdr3_aa: CASSSTGGDYEQYF
clone_size: NA; j_call: TRBJ2-7; v_call: TRBV29-1; d_call: NA; cdr3_nt: TGCAGCGTTGCTGAAACAAGCCGCCCCATCTACGAGCAGTACTTC; cdr3_aa: CSVAETSRPIYEQYF
clone_size: NA; j_call: TRBJ2-7; v_call: TRBV7-9; d_call: TRBD1; cdr3_nt: TGTGCCAGCAGCTTACCATCTCCAGGGGGCTCTGACGAGCAGTACTTC; cdr3_aa: CASSLPSPGGSDEQYF